This T cell receptor (beta chain) was captured by sequencing in a study of cytomegalovirus exposure and HLA in healthy donors. In the study overall: The approximately 110 validation repertoires used a platform that matched the one used for the approximately 610 first-cohort repertoires, as a later analysis reported.

The protocol was immunoSEQ multiplex PCR, while the TCRdb copy is restricted to in-frame clones and leaves out a portion. This sample has about 270,000 clones; roughly 85% occur once, and the top ten carry 1%. The CDR3 contains 11 residues. Germline V gene lookup returns CDR1 LGHNT and CDR2 FRNRAP. Trimming took 3 bases from V and 5 from J, leaving 4 bases between them. Overall study results and limits: Among TCR beta chains, those listed as cytomegalovirus-associated numbered under 200.

Regarding this clone: Its target is unknown.

Sequenced sample: PBMCs. V gene TRBV12-5 combines with J gene TRBJ2-5; D is undetermined. The sequence was collected from a woman between 18 and 30 years old in good health and CMV-seronegative. The CDR3 DNA reads TGTGCTAGTGGTTTTTCGGAGACCCAGTACTTC. The encoded protein is CASGFSETQYF.